A single sample gave rise to the 9 T cell receptor beta chains below, sequenced in a study of blood T cells in healthy people across ages. Through a sample-barcoded 5' primer and a J-beta primer mix, a second PCR was run for about 6 to 11 cycles. One entry per CDR3 protein, called by TCRdb with MiXCR from the 5' RACE reads. This sample has 1.5 million to 1.9 million distinct CDR3 sequences, with under 55% found just once. The sequencing input was blood. These receptors were collected from a woman aged 18-29 years in good health.

This clonotype was found a few times. This chain links TRBV6-2 or TRBV6-3 with TRBJ2-3; D unclear. The CDR3 length is 13 residues. V was cut by 2 bases and J by 6 bases, with 9 bases left in between. From germline, CDR1 is MNHEY and CDR2 SVGEGT. The CDR3 DNA is TGTGCCAGCAGTTACCCCGATTTGGATACGCAGTATTTT. This gives the protein CASSYPDLDTQYF.

The chain employs TRBV30 and TRBJ2-5; the D is unclear. The CDR3 has 12 residues. V was clipped by 4 bases and J by 11 bases, with 17 bases between them. The germline CDR1 and CDR2 sequences are GTSNPN and SVGIG (reference sequence). This CDR3 is CAWTYGGNEQYF. The CDR3, as DNA: TGTGCCTGGACTTACGGTGGGAATGAGCAGTACTTC. Full variable domain (remainder filled in from reference TRBV30 and TRBJ2-5): SQTIHQWPATLVQPVGSPLSLECTVEGTSNPNLYWYRQAAGRGLQLLFYSVGIGQISSEVPQNLSASRPQDRQFILSSKKLLLSDSGFYLCAWTYGGNEQYFGPGTRLLVL.

The genes are TRBV20-1 and TRBJ2-1; TRBD1 might be the D (6 bases). Trimming stripped 3 bases from V and 10 bases from J, with 16 bases between. Per germline, CDR1 DFQATT and CDR2 SNEGSKA (reference sequence). This CDR3 has 13 amino acids. This chain's CDR3 is CSARPQGSYEQFF. The DNA for the CDR3 is TGCAGTGCTAGGCCACAGGGATCCTACGAGCAGTTCTTC.

The chain combines TRBV9 with TRBJ1-1, with D hard to call. V was clipped by 3 bases and J by 0 bases, with 9 bases between them. Per the germline V gene, CDR1 is SGDLS and CDR2 is YYNGEE. The CDR3 is made up of 14 amino acids. The CDR3 protein is CASSGEMVNTEAFF. Written as DNA, the CDR3 is TGTGCCAGCAGCGGAGAGATGGTGAACACTGAAGCTTTCTTT.

V gene TRBV12-3 or TRBV12-4 combines with J gene TRBJ2-1; unclear D gene. The CDR3 is 13 residues long. The V gene lost 4 bases and the J gene lost 5 bases, with 9 bases spanning the gap. Here the CDR3 reads CASSSSGNNEQFF. As DNA, the CDR3 is TGTGCCAGCAGTTCTTCAGGCAACAATGAGCAGTTCTTC.

V is TRBV5-5 and J is TRBJ2-7; 10 bases align to TRBD2. This CDR3 comprises 15 residues. Losses at the gene ends were 2 bases for V and 7 bases for J; bases not matched to a gene: 9. Germline assignment: CDR1 SGHKS and CDR2 YYEKEE (reference sequence). As DNA, the CDR3 is TGTGCCAGCAGCTTTAGGACTAGCGGTGGGGATGAGCAGTACTTC. Amino acid sequence: CASSFRTSGGDEQYF.

The chain recombines TRBV28 with TRBJ1-2; D is unclear. The CDR3 is 14 residues long. Germline V gives CDR1 MDHEN, CDR2 SYDVKM. V was clipped by 2 bases and J by 4 bases, with 11 bases between them. The CDR3 sequence: CASSLDLLTYGYTF. The CDR3 nucleotides read TGTGCCAGCAGTTTAGACTTACTAACCTATGGCTACACCTTC.

The chain carries TRBV3-1 and TRBJ2-1, with D unresolved. In germline, CDR1 is LGHDT, CDR2 YNNKEL (reference sequence). This CDR3 comprises 13 residues. Trimming cost V 6 bases and J 7 bases, with 13 bases left between them. The CDR3 nucleotides read TGTGCCAGCAGTTTATCTAGATTTAATGAGCAGTTCTTC. The encoded protein is CASSLSRFNEQFF.

The V call is TRBV25-1, the J call TRBJ2-5; D is unresolved. Germline assignment: CDR1 MGHDK and CDR2 SYGVNS. This CDR3 region has 13 residues. V was shortened by 6 bases and J by 11 bases, with 19 bases between the two germline ends. This CDR3 reads CASRHTYGNEQYF. The CDR3 DNA is TGTGCCAGCAGGCACACGTACGGCAATGAGCAGTACTTC.